The 24 T cell receptor beta chains below all came from one sample that was sequenced in a study of T cell responses to AZD1222 COVID-19 vaccine. The table came from immunoSEQ multiplex PCR; TCRdb's copy has only in-frame clones and leaves some out. This table holds 110,000 or so clones, around 89% found once. The sequences come from peripheral blood, collected 28 days after the second AZD1222 dose. These TCRs come from an adult who received the AZD1222 COVID-19 vaccine.

Written as DNA, the CDR3 is TGTGCCAGCAGCATCTCCGGAGACAGGGCGGATTCACCCCTCCACTTT. Translated: CASSISGDRADSPLHF. The rearrangement uses TRBV21-1 and TRBJ1-6; the D call in the table, TRBD1, was not verified against the DNA. TRBV21-1 is tagged as a pseudogene. The CDR3 is 16 amino acids.

This clone was counted once. The J gene is TRBJ1-2, the V gene TRBV28, with D possibly TRBD1 on 5 matching bases. Germline values: CDR1 MDHEN, CDR2 SYDVKM. CDR3 length: 13 residues. V lost 2 bases and J lost 6, with 10 bases in between. The CDR3 sequence is CASSLPGTDGYTF. DNA of the CDR3: TGTGCCAGCAGTTTACCCGGGACGGATGGCTACACCTTC.

V gene TRBV4-2 combines with J gene TRBJ2-2; D not resolved. Germline loops: CDR1 LGHNA, CDR2 YNFKEQ. The CDR3 is 12 amino acids. Between the trimmed V and J ends, which lost 5 bases and 5 bases, there was a span of 6 bases. CDR3 residues: CASSSRTGELFF. The CDR3 coding sequence is TGTGCCAGCAGCAGCCGAACCGGGGAGCTGTTTTTT.

The chain combines TRBV11-3 with TRBJ1-1; D perhaps matches TRBD1 (5 bases). V was cut by 7 bases and J by 3 bases, with 12 bases left in between. From germline, CDR1 is SGHNT and CDR2 YENEEA. The CDR3 spans 13 residues. The CDR3 sequence: CASNRPGDTEAFF. In nucleotides, the CDR3 is TGTGCCAGCAACAGACCGGGGGACACTGAAGCTTTCTTT.

The J gene is TRBJ2-3, the V gene TRBV5-1; 9 bases map to TRBD1. CDR1 and CDR2 (germline): SGHRS, YFSETQ. V lost 4 bases to trimming and J lost 0 bases; unmatched junction nucleotides: 6. The CDR3 runs 16 residues. The CDR3 DNA sequence: TGCGCCAGCAGCCTGGGACAGGGCCTAAGCACAGATACGCAGTATTTT. It is translated as CASSLGQGLSTDTQYF. The full variable domain, completed using reference TRBV5-1 and TRBJ2-3, is KAGVTQTPRYLIKTRGQQVTLSCSPISGHRSVSWYQQTPGQGLQFLFEYFSETQRNKGNFPGRFSGRQFSNSRSEMNVSTLELGDSALYLCASSLGQGLSTDTQYFGPGTRLTVL.

This clone was observed a few times. The chain employs TRBV28 and TRBJ1-5; 9 bases map to TRBD1. The CDR3 consists of 15 residues. Per the germline V gene, CDR1 is MDHEN and CDR2 is SYDVKM. The trim removed 1 base at V and 5 bases at J, leaving 3 bases unmatched. Here the CDR3 reads CASSLSTGGDQPQHF. DNA of the CDR3: TGTGCCAGCAGTTTATCCACAGGGGGCGATCAGCCCCAGCATTTT.

This chain joins TRBV28 and TRBJ1-4; the D gene is possibly TRBD1 (6 bases). This CDR3 spans 15 amino acids. V was shortened by 10 bases and J by 1 base, with 16 bases between the two germline ends. The germline CDR1 and CDR2 sequences are MDHEN and SYDVKM. The CDR3 loop reads CAITTGWGTNEKLFF. The DNA for the CDR3 is TGTGCCATTACGACAGGATGGGGAACTAATGAAAAACTGTTTTTT.

This rearrangement joins TRBV4-2 to TRBJ2-3, with 9 bases fitting TRBD2. J lost 2 bases, V lost 0 bases, and 9 bases had no gene match. The CDR3 covers 18 residues. Germline V lookup: CDR1 LGHNA, CDR2 YNFKEQ. The DNA for the CDR3 is TGTGCCAGCAGCCAAGATCAGGAGCTAGCGGGGACCACAGATACGCAGTATTTT. This codes for CASSQDQELAGTTDTQYF.

The rearrangement links TRBV7-2 to TRBJ1-2, with TRBD1 identical over 10 bases. V lost 5 bases and J lost 6; bases outside the gene matches: 9. The CDR3 has 15 residues. The germline gives CDR1 SGHTA, CDR2 FQGNSA. In DNA, the CDR3 is TGTGCCAGCAGCCCAACCGGGGGGACAGGGGATGGCTACACCTTC. Amino acid sequence: CASSPTGGTGDGYTF.

Only one count was recorded for this clone. The chain combines TRBV4-2 with TRBJ1-2; a weak D match, TRBD1 (6 bases). This CDR3 comprises 15 residues. CDR1 LGHNA and CDR2 YNFKEQ come from the germline V gene. Between the trimmed V and J ends, which lost 0 bases and 2 bases, there was a span of 10 bases. CDR3 coding DNA: TGTGCCAGCAGCCAAGATTGGAGGGGGAACTATGGCTACACCTTC. Translating it yields CASSQDWRGNYGYTF.

This chain joins TRBV2 and TRBJ1-1, with TRBD1 as a possible D gene (5 bases). CDR3 length: 13 amino acids. V dropped 6 bases and J dropped 4 bases, with 12 bases sitting between them. Germline V gene lookup returns CDR1 SNHLY and CDR2 FYNNEI. The CDR3: CASSGGVSTEAFF. For the CDR3, the DNA is TGTGCCAGCAGCGGGGGGGTTTCCACTGAAGCTTTCTTT. The entire variable domain, with the rest obtained from reference TRBV2 and TRBJ1-1, is as follows: EPEVTQTPSHQVTQMGQEVILRCVPISNHLYFYWYRQILGQKVEFLVSFYNNEISEKSEIFDDQFSVERPDGSNFTLKIRSTKLEDSAMYFCASSGGVSTEAFFGQGTRLTVV.

This sequence joins TRBV5-6 and TRBJ2-3; no reliable D call. Trimming took 2 bases from V and 3 from J, leaving 7 bases between them. Germline V lookup: CDR1 SGHDT, CDR2 YYEEEE. This CDR3 has 13 amino acids. CDR3: CASSLLGTDTQYF. CDR3 coding DNA: TGTGCCAGCAGCTTACTCGGTACAGATACGCAGTATTTT.

This chain uses TRBV10-3 with TRBJ1-6, with D tentatively TRBD1 (5 bases). Trimming cost V 3 bases and J 3 bases, with 6 bases left between them. There are 14 residues in the CDR3. Germline-derived CDR1 and CDR2 are ENHRY and SYGVKD. CDR3 residues: CAISDDSYNSPLHF. The DNA for the CDR3 is TGTGCCATCAGTGACGACAGCTATAATTCACCCCTCCACTTT.

The chain uses TRBV11-2 and TRBJ1-2, with TRBD1 matching 8 bases. The CDR3 loop spans 13 amino acids. V was clipped by 5 bases and J by 12 bases; unmatched bases: 11. From germline, CDR1 is SGHAT and CDR2 FQNNGV. The chain's CDR3 is CASSHEPQGANTF. The CDR3 coding sequence is TGTGCCAGCAGCCACGAACCCCAGGGGGCTAACACCTTC.

The chain is built from TRBV20-1 and TRBJ1-1; 7 nucleotides agree with TRBD1. J gave up 11 bases and V 6 bases, and 9 bases lay outside the gene matches. The CDR3 contains 11 residues. Germline CDR1 is DFQATT and CDR2 is SNEGSKA (reference sequence). The CDR3 sequence: CSAWDSPGAFF. The CDR3 DNA reads TGCAGTGCCTGGGACAGTCCAGGGGCTTTCTTT.

This rearrangement joins TRBV4-3 to TRBJ2-5; D gene ambiguous. The CDR3 contains 12 residues. Per germline, CDR1 LGHNA and CDR2 YSLEER. The V gene lost 3 bases and the J gene lost 5 bases, with 7 bases spanning the gap. Here the CDR3 DNA reads TGCGCCAGCAGCCAGAACTCGGAGACCCAGTACTTC. Translation gives CASSQNSETQYF.

The chain couples TRBV12-5 to TRBJ1-4; perhaps TRBD1 as D (5 bases). Per germline, CDR1 LGHNT and CDR2 FRNRAP. V was trimmed by 7 bases and J by 8 bases, leaving 23 bases between them. The CDR3 sequence is 16 residues long. The CDR3 sequence: CASVDNKGFGREKLFF. The DNA of the CDR3 is TGTGCTAGTGTGGACAATAAGGGGTTCGGTAGGGAAAAACTGTTTTTT.

The rearrangement links TRBV7-2 to TRBJ2-3; TRBD2 matches 8 bases. The CDR3 runs 19 residues. Germline values: CDR1 SGHTA, CDR2 FQGNSA. The junction had 16 bases not matched to a gene; V was cut back by 3 bases and J by 2 bases. The CDR3 spells CASSLTVGGAGSFTDTQYF. As DNA, the CDR3 is TGTGCCAGCAGCTTGACTGTCGGGGGGGCCGGTAGTTTCACAGATACGCAGTATTTT. Variable domain in full (rest from reference TRBV7-2 and TRBJ2-3): GAGVSQSPSNKVTEKGKDVELRCDPISGHTALYWYRQSLGQGLEFLIYFQGNSAPDKSGLPSDRFSAERTGGSVSTLTIQRTQQEDSAVYLCASSLTVGGAGSFTDTQYFGPGTRLTVL.

The chain employs TRBV21-1 and TRBJ2-1; the tabulated D call, TRBD2, remains unverified against the DNA. TRBV21-1 is deemed a pseudogene. This CDR3 has 16 amino acids. The CDR3 region has the DNA TGTGCCAGCAGCAAAAAGACTAGCGGGAGTTACAATGAGCAGTTCTTC. Translated: CASSKKTSGSYNEQFF.

J is TRBJ2-2 and V is TRBV7-3; the D call may be TRBD1 or TRBD2 (6 bases each). The length of the CDR3 is 13 residues. The germline CDR1 and CDR2 sequences are SGHTA and FQGTGA. V lost 6 bases, J lost 7 bases, and 12 bases lay in between. The CDR3 nucleotides read TGTGCCAGCAGTGTTAAGGGGGGCGGGGAGCTGTTTTTT. Amino acids: CASSVKGGGELFF.

The chain employs TRBV9 and TRBJ2-5; unclear D gene. V lost 0 bases to trimming and J lost 4 bases, with 13 bases between them. The CDR3 is 15 residues long. Germline CDR1 reads SGDLS; CDR2 reads YYNGEE. The CDR3 DNA follows: TGTGCCAGCAGCGTAGTCGGCCCCCGTGGAGAGACCCAGTACTTC. Its translation: CASSVVGPRGETQYF.

The chain is built from TRBV9 and TRBJ2-1; 9 positions agree with TRBD2. The V segment lost 0 bases and the J segment 9 bases; nucleotides outside the gene matches: 7. Germline V lookup: CDR1 SGDLS, CDR2 YYNGEE. The CDR3 runs to 15 residues. The CDR3 spells CASSVGSSGIIEQFF. The CDR3 DNA is TGTGCCAGCAGCGTAGGTTCTAGCGGGATAATTGAGCAGTTCTTC. Complete variable domain (other parts from reference TRBV9 and TRBJ2-1): DSGVTQTPKHLITATGQRVTLRCSPRSGDLSVYWYQQSLDQGLQFLIQYYNGEERAKGNILERFSAQQFPDLHSELNLSSLELGDSALYFCASSVGSSGIIEQFFGPGTRLTVL.

The chain is built from TRBV27 and TRBJ2-5; D gene uncertain. Germline values: CDR1 MNHEY, CDR2 SMNVEV (reference sequence). The CDR3 consists of 13 residues. Trimming shortened V by 2 bases and J by 0 bases, and 4 bases separated the two germline ends. The CDR3 nucleotides are TGTGCCAGCAGTTTAGCGGACCAAGAGACCCAGTACTTC. Encoded protein: CASSLADQETQYF.

The CDR3 nucleotides read TGTGCCTGGAGTGGGACAGGGGGGGTCCAGCCCCAGCATTTT. Residues: CAWSGTGGVQPQHF. The rearrangement links TRBV30 to TRBJ1-5, with 10 positions matching TRBD1. The CDR3 is 14 residues long. The J segment lost 7 bases and the V segment lost 1 base, leaving 4 bases of the junction unmatched. Germline CDR1 reads GTSNPN; CDR2 reads SVGIG (reference sequence).